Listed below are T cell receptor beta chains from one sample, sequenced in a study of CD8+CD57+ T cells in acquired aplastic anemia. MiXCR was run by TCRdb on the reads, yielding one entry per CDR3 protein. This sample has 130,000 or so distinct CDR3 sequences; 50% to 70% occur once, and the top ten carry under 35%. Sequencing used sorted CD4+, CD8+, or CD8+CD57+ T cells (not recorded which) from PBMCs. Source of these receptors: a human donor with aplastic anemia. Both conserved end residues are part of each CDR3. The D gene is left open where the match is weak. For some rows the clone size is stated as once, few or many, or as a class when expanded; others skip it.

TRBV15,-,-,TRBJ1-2,TGTGCCACCAGCAGAGATTCCGGGACTCCGACCTATGCCTACACCTTC,CATSRDSGTPTYAYTF
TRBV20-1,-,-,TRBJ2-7,TGCAGTGCTAGGGTGATAACCAACGAGCAGTACTTC,CSARVITNEQYF
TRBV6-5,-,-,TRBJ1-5,TGTGCCAGCAGTTACGACGGCATCAATCAGCCCCAGCATTTT,CASSYDGINQPQHF
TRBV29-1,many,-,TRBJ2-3,TGCAGCGTTGGTCTGGGGGCTAGCACAGATACGCAGTATTTT,CSVGLGASTDTQYF
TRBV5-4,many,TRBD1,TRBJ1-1,TGTGCCAGCAGCTTGGACAGGGGTGGCACTGAAGCTTTCTTT,CASSLDRGGTEAFF
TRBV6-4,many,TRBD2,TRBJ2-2,TGTGCCCACAGGTGGAGCGGGGGCAACACCGGGGAGCTGTTTTTT,CAHRWSGGNTGELFF
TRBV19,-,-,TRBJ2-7,TGTGCCAGTAGTTCGGTGGGAGCCTACGAGCAGTACTTC,CASSSVGAYEQYF
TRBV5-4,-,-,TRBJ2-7,TGTGCCAGCAGCCCAGGTCAGACCGAGCAGTACTTC,CASSPGQTEQYF
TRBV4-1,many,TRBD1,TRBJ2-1,TGCGCCAGCAGCCAAGAGGACAGGGGGGATGAGCAGTTCTTC,CASSQEDRGDEQFF
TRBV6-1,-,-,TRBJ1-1,TGTGCCAGCAGTGTGGCCTGGGTTCCGACATTGAGCACTGAAGCTTTCTTT,CASSVAWVPTLSTEAFF
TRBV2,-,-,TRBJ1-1,TGTGCCAGCAGTGAAACAGGGTCCTACACTGAAGCTTTCTTT,CASSETGSYTEAFF
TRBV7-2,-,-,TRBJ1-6,TGTGCCAGCAGCGAGAATGTTCGGTCACCCCTCCACTTT,CASSENVRSPLHF
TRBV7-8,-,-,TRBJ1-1,TGTGCCAGCAGTCCGACCAGGGGGAACACTGAAGCTTTCTTT,CASSPTRGNTEAFF
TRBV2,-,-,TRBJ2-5,TGTGCCAGCAGGGAGAAGACCCAGTACTTC,CASREKTQYF
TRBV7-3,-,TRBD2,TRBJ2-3,TGTGCCAGCAGCCTAATGGCGGGGGGGACAGATACGCAGTATTTT,CASSLMAGGTDTQYF
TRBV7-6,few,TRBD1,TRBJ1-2,TGTGCCAGCAGCTTAGACGAGACAGGGGGAGGCGGCTACACCTTC,CASSLDETGGGGYTF
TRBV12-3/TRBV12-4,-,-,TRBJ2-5,TGTGCCAGCAGTTCACCGGGGGCCCTCCAAGAGACCCAGTACTTC,CASSSPGALQETQYF